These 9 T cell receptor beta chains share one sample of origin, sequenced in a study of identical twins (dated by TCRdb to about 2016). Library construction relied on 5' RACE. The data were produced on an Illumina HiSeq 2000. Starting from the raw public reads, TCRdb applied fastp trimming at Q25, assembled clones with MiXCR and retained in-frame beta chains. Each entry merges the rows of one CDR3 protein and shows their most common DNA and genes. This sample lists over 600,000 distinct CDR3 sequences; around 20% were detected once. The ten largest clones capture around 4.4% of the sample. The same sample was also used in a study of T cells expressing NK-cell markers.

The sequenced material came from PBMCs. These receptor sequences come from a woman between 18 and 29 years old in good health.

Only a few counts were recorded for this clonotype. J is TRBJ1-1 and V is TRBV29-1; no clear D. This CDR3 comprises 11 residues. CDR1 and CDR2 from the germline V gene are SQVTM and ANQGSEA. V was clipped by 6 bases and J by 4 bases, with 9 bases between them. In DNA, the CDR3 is TGCAGCGTAAGCTCGGGCACTGAAGCTTTCTTT. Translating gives CSVSSGTEAFF.

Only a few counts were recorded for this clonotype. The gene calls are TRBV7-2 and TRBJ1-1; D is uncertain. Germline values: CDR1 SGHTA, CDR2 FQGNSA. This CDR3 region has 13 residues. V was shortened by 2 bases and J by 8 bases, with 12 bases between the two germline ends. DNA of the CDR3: TGTGCCAGCAGCTTATGGGTTGACGAAGAAGCTTTCTTT. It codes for CASSLWVDEEAFF.

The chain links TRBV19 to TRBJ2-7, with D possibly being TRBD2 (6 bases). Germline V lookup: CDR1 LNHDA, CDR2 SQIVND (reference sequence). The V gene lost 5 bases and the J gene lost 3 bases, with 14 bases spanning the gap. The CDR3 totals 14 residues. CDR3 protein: CASSPAMGGYEQYF. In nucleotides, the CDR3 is TGTGCCAGTAGTCCGGCGATGGGGGGCTACGAGCAGTACTTC.

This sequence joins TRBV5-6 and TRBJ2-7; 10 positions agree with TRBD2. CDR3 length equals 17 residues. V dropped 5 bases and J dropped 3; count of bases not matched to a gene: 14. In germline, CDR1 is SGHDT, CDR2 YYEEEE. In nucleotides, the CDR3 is TGTGCCAGCAGTTACGGACTAGCGGTCGTTCCCTTCTACGAGCAGTACTTC. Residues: CASSYGLAVVPFYEQYF.

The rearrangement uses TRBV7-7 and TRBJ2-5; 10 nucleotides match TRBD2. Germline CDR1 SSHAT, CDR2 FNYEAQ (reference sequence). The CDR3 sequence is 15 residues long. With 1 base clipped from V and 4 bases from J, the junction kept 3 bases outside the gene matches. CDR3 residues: CASSLGTSGPETQYF. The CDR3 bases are TGTGCCAGCAGCTTAGGGACTAGCGGACCAGAGACCCAGTACTTC.

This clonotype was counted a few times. The CDR3 nucleotides are TGCAGTGCTAGAGATCCTAGCGGGATGGGTGATACGCAGTATTTT. Its protein is CSARDPSGMGDTQYF. V usage is TRBV20-1 and J usage is TRBJ2-3; 9 bases map to TRBD2. This CDR3 has 15 amino acids. Germline loops: CDR1 DFQATT, CDR2 SNEGSKA (reference sequence). V trimming: 0 bases; J trimming: 6 bases; junction bases outside the gene matches: 7.

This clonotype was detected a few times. The CDR3: CASSVEGPRPFF. CDR3 coding DNA: TGCGCCAGCAGCGTAGAAGGCCCGAGGCCGTTCTTC. This chain joins TRBV5-1 and TRBJ2-1; D is unclear. Trimming left V 4 bases short and J 15 bases short, with 17 bases between. Germline assignment: CDR1 SGHRS and CDR2 YFSETQ. The CDR3 totals 12 residues.

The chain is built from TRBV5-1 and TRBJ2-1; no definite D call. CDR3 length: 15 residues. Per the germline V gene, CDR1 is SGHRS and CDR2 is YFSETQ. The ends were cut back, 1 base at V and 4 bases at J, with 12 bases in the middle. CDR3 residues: CASSLTASLYNEQFF. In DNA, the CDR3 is TGCGCCAGCAGCTTGACGGCTAGTTTGTACAATGAGCAGTTCTTC.

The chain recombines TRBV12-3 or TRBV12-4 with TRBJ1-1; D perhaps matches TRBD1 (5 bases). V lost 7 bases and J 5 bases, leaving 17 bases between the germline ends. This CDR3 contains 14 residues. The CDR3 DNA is TGTGCCAGCACTCAACACAGGTCGCAGACTGAAGCTTTCTTT. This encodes CASTQHRSQTEAFF.